This entry lists 7 T cell receptor beta chains sequenced from one sample in a study of cytomegalovirus exposure and HLA in healthy donors. The PCR employed 60 Vbeta primers together with 13 Jbeta primers. Measured with immunoSEQ multiplex PCR; TCRdb has only the in-frame clones, and not every one. The sample has 110,000 to 150,000 clones, about 75% seen once. Material for sequencing was PBMCs. Receptors originate from a man aged 25-40 years in good health and CMV-seronegative.

This clone was detected only a few times. As DNA, the CDR3 is TGTGCCAGCAGTGGGACAGGGTACGGCTACACCTTC. Amino acids: CASSGTGYGYTF. The chain has TRBV6-5 and TRBJ1-2, with 9 bases aligning to TRBD1. CDR1 and CDR2 from the germline V gene are MNHEY and SVGAGI. CDR3 length: 12 amino acids. V was clipped by 5 bases and J by 8 bases; unmatched bases: 3.

The chain employs TRBV6-1 and TRBJ2-1; 10 nucleotides agree with TRBD1. CDR1 MNHNS and CDR2 SASEGT come from the germline V gene. Trimming removed 11 bases from V and 6 bases from J; junction bases left unmatched: 7. This CDR3 spans 13 amino acids. The CDR3 bases are TGTGCCGTTGGGACAGGGGTACGCAATGAGCAGTTCTTC. Translation gives CAVGTGVRNEQFF.

The chain is built from TRBV9 and TRBJ1-2; D is possibly TRBD1 (5 bases). Germline loops: CDR1 SGDLS, CDR2 YYNGEE. This CDR3 comprises 13 residues. V was trimmed by 1 base and J by 8 bases, leaving 12 bases between them. This chain's CDR3 is CASSVQGGEGYTF. DNA of the CDR3: TGTGCCAGCAGCGTACAGGGAGGAGAGGGCTACACCTTC.

The CDR3 nucleotides are TGTGCCAGTTCTTGGCAGGGGGCCTACGAGCAGTACTTC. It is translated as CASSWQGAYEQYF. The rearrangement joins TRBV19 to TRBJ2-7; 7 bases are a match to TRBD1. V dropped 8 bases and J dropped 2; count of bases not matched to a gene: 6. CDR1 LNHDA and CDR2 SQIVND come from the germline V gene (reference sequence). This CDR3 spans 13 amino acids.

This chain links TRBV10-3 with TRBJ2-2, with TRBD1 as a possible D gene (6 bases). V was shortened by 5 bases and J by 5 bases, with 12 bases between the two germline ends. The CDR3 sequence is 14 residues long. The germline V gene has CDR1 ENHRY and CDR2 SYGVKD. The CDR3 DNA is TGTGCCATCAGTATACAGGGTGGTACCGGGGAGCTGTTTTTT. This gives the protein CAISIQGGTGELFF.

The rearrangement links TRBV5-4 to TRBJ2-7; 13 bases match TRBD2. The germline CDR1 and CDR2 sequences are SGHNT and YYREEE (reference sequence). This CDR3 region has 16 residues. V gave up 4 bases and J gave up 4 bases; unmatched junction bases: 8. In nucleotides, the CDR3 is TGTGCCAGCAGCACCGGACTAGCGGGAGAACTGTACGAGCAGTACTTC. Translated: CASSTGLAGELYEQYF.

Concerning this clone itself: The same CDR3 arises from other DNA sequences in this sample as well. The rearrangement joins TRBV30 to TRBJ1-1; D remains ambiguous. CDR1 and CDR2 (germline): GTSNPN, SVGIG (reference sequence). Trimming took 0 bases from V and 3 from J, leaving 8 bases between them. The CDR3 is 13 amino acids. The CDR3 here is CAWSVGGDTEAFF. The CDR3 DNA reads as TGTGCCTGGAGTGTAGGCGGGGACACTGAAGCTTTCTTT.